This entry describes one TCR beta chain. Antigen: not known. Employing constant-segment primers, 5'RACE generated TCR alpha and TCR beta cDNA libraries bearing sample barcodes and UMIs. TCRdb re-called the 5' RACE reads with MiXCR, one entry per CDR3 protein. The table includes about 350,000 distinct CDR3 sequences, approximately 15% detected once. This entry is derived from a study of T-cell memory formation after mild COVID-19. In the study overall: For the most part, TCR clusters were specific to one donor. The study's findings and limits: Prior to infection, memory already included some responding clones, suggesting cross-reactive memory joined. CM and EM subsets held most contracting CD4+ clones; EMRA held CD8+ ones.

CDR3 length: 15 residues. The germline gives CDR1 MNHNY, CDR2 SVGAGI (reference sequence). The germline V and J ends were trimmed by 5 bases and 3 bases, with 16 bases remaining between them. The sequencing sample was made of PBMCs or a T cell subset sorted from them (not recorded which). V and J are TRBV6-6 and TRBJ1-1; the D is unclear. The clonotype comes from a man aged 18 to 29 who had mild COVID-19 (a few samples of this study predate the infection). Cell type and time point are not known. Here the CDR3 DNA reads TGTGCCAGCAGTACGCCAGACATGGGTGACACTGAAGCTTTCTTT. Translation: CASSTPDMGDTEAFF.